Each of the 11 T cell receptor beta chains below was sequenced from the same sample in a study of cytomegalovirus exposure and HLA in healthy donors. Primers for the PCR totalled 60 Vbeta and 13 Jbeta. Libraries were prepared by immunoSEQ multiplex PCR; TCRdb keeps only in-frame clonotypes and omits some of them. Of over 55,000 clones in the sample, around three quarters were seen once. Sequenced: PBMCs. Source of these receptors: a woman between 50 and 59 years old in good health and CMV-seropositive.

J is TRBJ1-4 and V is TRBV13, with TRBD1 matching over 8 bases. CDR3 length equals 15 residues. The trim removed 4 bases at V and 5 bases at J, leaving 6 bases unmatched. The germline V gene encodes CDR1 PRHDT and CDR2 FYEKMQ (reference sequence). CDR3 nucleotides: TGTGCCAGCAGCTCGCGACAGGGGCTAAATGAAAAACTGTTTTTT. Amino acids: CASSSRQGLNEKLFF.

J is TRBJ1-4 and V is TRBV2; D is uncertain. Germline V gives CDR1 SNHLY, CDR2 FYNNEI. Trimming removed 1 base from V and 7 bases from J, with 13 bases in between. CDR3 size: 15 residues. The CDR3 reads CASSEGKTAIEKLFF. The CDR3 DNA sequence: TGTGCCAGCAGTGAAGGGAAAACAGCTATTGAAAAACTGTTTTTT.

J is TRBJ1-3 and V is TRBV29-1; D uncertain. Germline-derived CDR1 and CDR2 are SQVTM and ANQGSEA. V lost 5 bases to trimming and J lost 4 bases, with 9 bases between them. The CDR3 is made up of 12 amino acids. CDR3: CSVNRAGNTIYF. The CDR3 DNA is TGCAGCGTTAACAGAGCCGGAAACACCATATATTTT.

The V call is TRBV7-2, the J call TRBJ2-3; the match to TRBD2 covers 7 bases. Germline V gene sequence: CDR1 SGHTA, CDR2 FQGNSA. After removal of 3 bases from V and 6 bases from J, the junction contained 3 bases not matched to a gene. There are 13 residues in the CDR3. The CDR3 region has the DNA TGTGCCAGCAGCTTTGCGGGAGCGGATACGCAGTATTTT. This translates into CASSFAGADTQYF.

This clone turned up a few times. The chain recombines TRBV4-1 with TRBJ1-2, with a tentative D call TRBD1 (5 bases). This CDR3 comprises 16 residues. V lost 4 bases, J lost 4 bases, and 19 bases lay in between. Germline CDR1 MGHRA, CDR2 YSYEKL. In nucleotides, the CDR3 is TGCGCCAGCAGCCCCCACAATGGCGACAGTCTCTATGGCTACACCTTC. As protein: CASSPHNGDSLYGYTF.

V gene TRBV6-6 combines with J gene TRBJ1-2; the D is unclear. Germline assignment: CDR1 MNHNY and CDR2 SVGAGI (reference sequence). There are 15 residues in the CDR3. V gave up 4 bases and J gave up 0 bases, with 12 bases separating them. The CDR3 sequence is CASSFRTEANYGYTF. The CDR3 DNA sequence: TGTGCCAGCAGTTTCAGGACTGAAGCTAACTATGGCTACACCTTC.

The J gene is TRBJ2-4, the V gene TRBV18; TRBD1 might be the D (5 bases). Trimming removed 6 bases at V and 6 bases at J, with 18 bases between. Germline CDR1 KGHSH, CDR2 LQKENI. The length of the CDR3 is 15 residues. DNA of the CDR3: TGTGCCAGCTCGAGTGCTATTAGGCAGGGAAACATTCAGTACTTC. Translation gives CASSSAIRQGNIQYF.

This clone has only one observation. The rearrangement joins TRBV2 to TRBJ1-2; TRBD1 aligns across 9 bases. CDR3 length: 13 amino acids. CDR1 is SNHLY and CDR2 is FYNNEI in the germline V gene. V lost 10 bases and J lost 2; bases outside the gene matches: 5. In nucleotides, the CDR3 is TGTGCCACCCGGGGACAGGGAAACTATGGCTACACCTTC. Amino acids: CATRGQGNYGYTF.

The chain combines TRBV30 with TRBJ1-1; 8 bases match TRBD1. The CDR3 length is 14 residues. CDR1 is GTSNPN, CDR2 SVGIG, per germline (reference sequence). V lost 4 bases, J lost 3 bases, and 7 bases stayed unmatched. CDR3 residues: CAWNINRGDTEAFF. For the CDR3, the DNA is TGTGCCTGGAATATAAACAGGGGGGACACTGAAGCTTTCTTT.

The sample holds a few counts of this clone. V and J are TRBV6-5 and TRBJ1-2; tentative D call: TRBD1 (6 bases). CDR1 is MNHEY and CDR2 is SVGAGI in the germline V gene. The CDR3 runs 13 residues. Trimming shortened V by 6 bases and J by 5 bases, and 13 bases separated the two germline ends. The DNA of the CDR3 is TGTGCCAGCAGGACCCCAGGGGAATATGGCTACACCTTC. Translation: CASRTPGEYGYTF.

DNA for the CDR3: TGTGCCAGCAGTCAAGGACAGGTAAATTCACCCCTCCACTTT. Translation: CASSQGQVNSPLHF. The chain recombines TRBV6-7 with TRBJ1-6; 7 bases agree with TRBD1. TRBV6-7 is designated an ORF whose function remains uncertain. CDR3 size: 14 residues. V was clipped by 5 bases and J by 7 bases; unmatched bases: 5.